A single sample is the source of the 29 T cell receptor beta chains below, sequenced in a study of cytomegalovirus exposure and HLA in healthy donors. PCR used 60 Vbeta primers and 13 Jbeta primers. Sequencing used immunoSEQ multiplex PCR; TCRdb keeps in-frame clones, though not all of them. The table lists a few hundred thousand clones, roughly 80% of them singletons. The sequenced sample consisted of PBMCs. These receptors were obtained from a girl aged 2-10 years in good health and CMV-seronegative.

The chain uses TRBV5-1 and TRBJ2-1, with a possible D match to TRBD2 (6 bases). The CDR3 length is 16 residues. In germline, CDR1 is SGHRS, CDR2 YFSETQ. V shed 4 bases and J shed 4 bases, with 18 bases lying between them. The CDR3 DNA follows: TGCGCCAGCAGCCGCGGTGGAGTGGAGGGTTACAATGAGCAGTTCTTC. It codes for CASSRGGVEGYNEQFF.

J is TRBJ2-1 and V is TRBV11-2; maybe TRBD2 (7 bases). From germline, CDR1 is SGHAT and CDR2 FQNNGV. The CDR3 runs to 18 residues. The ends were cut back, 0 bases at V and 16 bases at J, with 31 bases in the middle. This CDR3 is CASSLEVRGGPTGDPAFF. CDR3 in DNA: TGTGCCAGCAGCTTAGAAGTGAGGGGGGGCCCTACAGGCGATCCGGCTTTCTTC.

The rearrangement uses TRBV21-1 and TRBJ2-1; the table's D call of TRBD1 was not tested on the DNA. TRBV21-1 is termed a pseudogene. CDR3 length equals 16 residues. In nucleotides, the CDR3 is TGTGCCAGCACTTTAGACCGAGACAGGGCCTACAATGAGCAGTTCTTC. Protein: CASTLDRDRAYNEQFF.

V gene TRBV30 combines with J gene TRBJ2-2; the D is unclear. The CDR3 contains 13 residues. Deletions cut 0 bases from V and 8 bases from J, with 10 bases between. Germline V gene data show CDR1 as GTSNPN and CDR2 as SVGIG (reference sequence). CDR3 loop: CAWSVGPPGELFF. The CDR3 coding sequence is TGTGCCTGGAGTGTTGGCCCTCCTGGGGAGCTGTTTTTT.

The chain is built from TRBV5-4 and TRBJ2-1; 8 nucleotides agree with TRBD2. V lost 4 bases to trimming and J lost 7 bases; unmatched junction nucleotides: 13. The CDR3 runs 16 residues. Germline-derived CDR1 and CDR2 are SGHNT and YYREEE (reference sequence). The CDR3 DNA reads TGTGCCAGCAGCGAACCAGCGGGAGAGCTTGTGAATGAGCAGTTCTTC. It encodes CASSEPAGELVNEQFF.

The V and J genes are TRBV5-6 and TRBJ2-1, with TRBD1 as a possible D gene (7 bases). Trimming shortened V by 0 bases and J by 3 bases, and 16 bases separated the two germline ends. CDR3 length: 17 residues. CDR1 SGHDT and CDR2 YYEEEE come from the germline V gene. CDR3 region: CASSLAGGSGLYNEQFF. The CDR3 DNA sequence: TGTGCCAGCAGCTTGGCAGGGGGGAGTGGGCTCTACAATGAGCAGTTCTTC.

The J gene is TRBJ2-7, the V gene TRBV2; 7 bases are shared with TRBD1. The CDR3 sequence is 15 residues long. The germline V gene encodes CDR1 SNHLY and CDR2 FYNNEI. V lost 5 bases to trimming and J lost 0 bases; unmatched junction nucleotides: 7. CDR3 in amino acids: CASSMDRYGSYEQYF. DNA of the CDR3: TGTGCCAGCAGTATGGACAGGTACGGCTCCTACGAGCAGTACTTC.

The CDR3 region has the DNA TGTGCCAGTAGTGCACTAGCGGCAAGCTCCTACAATGAGCAGTTCTTC. Translated: CASSALAASSYNEQFF. This rearrangement joins TRBV19 to TRBJ2-1; 8 bases align to TRBD2. The CDR3 is 16 amino acids. The V and J ends lost 5 bases and 0 bases, in that order; junction bases with no gene match: 6. CDR1 LNHDA and CDR2 SQIVND come from the germline V gene (reference sequence).

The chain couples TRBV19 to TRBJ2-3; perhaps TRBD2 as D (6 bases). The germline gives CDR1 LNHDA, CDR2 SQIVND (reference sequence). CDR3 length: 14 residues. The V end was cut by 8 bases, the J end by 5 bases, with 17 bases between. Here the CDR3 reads CASRKEGLEDTQYF. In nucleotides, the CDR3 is TGTGCCAGTCGGAAGGAGGGCCTGGAAGATACGCAGTATTTT.

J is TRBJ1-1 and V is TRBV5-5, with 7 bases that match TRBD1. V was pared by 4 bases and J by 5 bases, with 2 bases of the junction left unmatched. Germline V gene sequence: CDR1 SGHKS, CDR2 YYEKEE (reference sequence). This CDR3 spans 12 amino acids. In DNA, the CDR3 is TGTGCCAGCAGCGAGACAGGGACTGAAGCTTTCTTT. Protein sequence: CASSETGTEAFF.

CDR3 in DNA: TGCGCCAGCAGCCTGCAGCGGCCTGGCTATGAGCAGTTCTTC. This translates into CASSLQRPGYEQFF. The chain carries TRBV4-1 and TRBJ2-1; a weak D match, TRBD2 (5 bases). V lost 4 bases and J 8 bases, leaving 15 bases between the germline ends. The CDR3 extends over 14 amino acids. Germline-derived CDR1 and CDR2 are MGHRA and YSYEKL.

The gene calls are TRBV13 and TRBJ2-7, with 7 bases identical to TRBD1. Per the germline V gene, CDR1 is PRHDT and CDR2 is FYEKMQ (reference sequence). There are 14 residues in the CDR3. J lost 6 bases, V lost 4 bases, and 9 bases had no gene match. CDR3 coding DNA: TGTGCCAGCAGCTGGACCTCTACAGGGGCCGAGCAGTACTTC. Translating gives CASSWTSTGAEQYF.

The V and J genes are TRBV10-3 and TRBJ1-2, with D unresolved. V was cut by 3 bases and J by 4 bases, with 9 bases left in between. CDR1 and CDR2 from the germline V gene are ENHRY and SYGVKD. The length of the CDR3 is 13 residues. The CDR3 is CAISDGRVYGYTF. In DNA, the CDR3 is TGTGCCATCAGTGACGGGAGGGTCTATGGCTACACCTTC.

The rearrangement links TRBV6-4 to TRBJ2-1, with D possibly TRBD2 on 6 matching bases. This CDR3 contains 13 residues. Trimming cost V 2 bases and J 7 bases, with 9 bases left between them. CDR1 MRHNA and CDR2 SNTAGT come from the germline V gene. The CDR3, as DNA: TGTGCCAGCAGTGACCGCGGGGTTAATGAGCAGTTCTTC. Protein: CASSDRGVNEQFF.

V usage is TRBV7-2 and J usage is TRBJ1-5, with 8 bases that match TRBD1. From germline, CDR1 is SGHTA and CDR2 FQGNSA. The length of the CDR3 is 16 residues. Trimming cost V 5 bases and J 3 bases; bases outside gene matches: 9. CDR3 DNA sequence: TGTGCCAGCAGCCTAGAGGGACAGGCGATCAATCAGCCCCAGCATTTT. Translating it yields CASSLEGQAINQPQHF.

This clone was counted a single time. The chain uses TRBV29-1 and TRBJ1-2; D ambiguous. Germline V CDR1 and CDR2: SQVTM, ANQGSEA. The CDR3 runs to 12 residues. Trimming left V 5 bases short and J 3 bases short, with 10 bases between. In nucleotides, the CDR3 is TGCAGCGTTTGGACTGAAGACTATGGCTACACCTTC. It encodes CSVWTEDYGYTF.

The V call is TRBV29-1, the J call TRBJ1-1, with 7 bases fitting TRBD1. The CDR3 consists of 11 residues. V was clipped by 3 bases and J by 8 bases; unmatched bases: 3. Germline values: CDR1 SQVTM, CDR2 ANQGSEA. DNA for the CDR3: TGCAGCGTTGACCGGGGACAGGAAGCTTTCTTT. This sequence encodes CSVDRGQEAFF.

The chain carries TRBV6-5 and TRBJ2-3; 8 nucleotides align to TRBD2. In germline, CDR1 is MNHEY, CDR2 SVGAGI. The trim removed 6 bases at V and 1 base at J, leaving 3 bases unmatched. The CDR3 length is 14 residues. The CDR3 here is CASSRSGGTDTQYF. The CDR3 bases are TGTGCCAGCAGCCGTAGCGGGGGCACAGATACGCAGTATTTT.

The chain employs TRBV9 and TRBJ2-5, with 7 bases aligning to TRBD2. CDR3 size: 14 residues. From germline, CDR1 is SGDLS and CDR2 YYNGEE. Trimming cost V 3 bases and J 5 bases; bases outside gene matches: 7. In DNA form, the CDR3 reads TGTGCCAGCAGCGGGGATAGCGGGTGGGAGACCCAGTACTTC. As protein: CASSGDSGWETQYF.

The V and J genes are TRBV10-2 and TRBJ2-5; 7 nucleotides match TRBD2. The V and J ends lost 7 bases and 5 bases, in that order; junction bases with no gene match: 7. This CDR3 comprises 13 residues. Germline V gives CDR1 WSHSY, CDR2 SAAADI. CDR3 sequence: CASKLRGGETQYF. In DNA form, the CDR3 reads TGCGCCAGCAAACTACGGGGAGGGGAGACCCAGTACTTC.

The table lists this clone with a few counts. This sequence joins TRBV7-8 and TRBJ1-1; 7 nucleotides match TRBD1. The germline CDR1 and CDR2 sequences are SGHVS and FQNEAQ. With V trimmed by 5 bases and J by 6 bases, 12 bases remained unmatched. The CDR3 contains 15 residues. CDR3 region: CASSADRVLMAEAFF. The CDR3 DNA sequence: TGTGCCAGCAGCGCAGACAGGGTCTTAATGGCTGAAGCTTTCTTT.

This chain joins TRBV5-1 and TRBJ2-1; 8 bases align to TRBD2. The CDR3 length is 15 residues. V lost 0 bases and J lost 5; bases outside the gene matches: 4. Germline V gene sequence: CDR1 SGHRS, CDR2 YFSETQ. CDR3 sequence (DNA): TGCGCCAGCAGCTTGGGGCCGGGAGGGGACAATGAGCAGTTCTTC. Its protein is CASSLGPGGDNEQFF.

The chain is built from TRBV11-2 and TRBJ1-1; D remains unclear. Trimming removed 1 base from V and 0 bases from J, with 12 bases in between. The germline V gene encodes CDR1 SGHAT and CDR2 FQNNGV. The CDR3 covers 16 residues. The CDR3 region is CASSLVGGMVNTEAFF. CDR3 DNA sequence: TGTGCCAGCAGCTTAGTTGGAGGGATGGTGAACACTGAAGCTTTCTTT. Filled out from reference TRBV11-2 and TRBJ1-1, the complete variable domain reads EAGVAQSPRYKIIEKRQSVAFWCNPISGHATLYWYQQILGQGPKLLIQFQNNGVVDDSQLPKDRFSAERLKGVDSTLKIQPAKLEDSAVYLCASSLVGGMVNTEAFFGQGTRLTVV.

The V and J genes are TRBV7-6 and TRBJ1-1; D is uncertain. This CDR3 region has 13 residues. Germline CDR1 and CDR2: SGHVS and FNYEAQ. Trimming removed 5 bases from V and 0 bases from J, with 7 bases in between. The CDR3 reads CASSPGLNTEAFF. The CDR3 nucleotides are TGTGCCAGCAGCCCGGGATTGAACACTGAAGCTTTCTTT.

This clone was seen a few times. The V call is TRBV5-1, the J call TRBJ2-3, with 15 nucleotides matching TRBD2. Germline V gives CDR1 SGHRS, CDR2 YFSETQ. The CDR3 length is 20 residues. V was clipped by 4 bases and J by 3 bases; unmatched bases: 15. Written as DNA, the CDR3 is TGCGCCAGCAGCACGGGACTAGCGGGAGGTAAAGCAGCTGATACAGATACGCAGTATTTT. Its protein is CASSTGLAGGKAADTDTQYF.

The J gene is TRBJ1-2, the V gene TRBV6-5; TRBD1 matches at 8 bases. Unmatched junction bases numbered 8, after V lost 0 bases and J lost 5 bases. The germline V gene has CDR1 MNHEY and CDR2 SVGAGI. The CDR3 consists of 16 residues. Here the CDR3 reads CASSYSADRGGYGYTF. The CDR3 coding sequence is TGTGCCAGCAGTTACTCAGCAGACAGGGGAGGGTATGGCTACACCTTC.

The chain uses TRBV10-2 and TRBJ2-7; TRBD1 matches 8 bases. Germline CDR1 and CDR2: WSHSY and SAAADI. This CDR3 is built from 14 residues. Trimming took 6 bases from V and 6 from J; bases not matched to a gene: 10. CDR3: CASRPRQGSSEQYF. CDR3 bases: TGCGCCAGCAGACCCCGACAGGGGTCTTCCGAGCAGTACTTC.

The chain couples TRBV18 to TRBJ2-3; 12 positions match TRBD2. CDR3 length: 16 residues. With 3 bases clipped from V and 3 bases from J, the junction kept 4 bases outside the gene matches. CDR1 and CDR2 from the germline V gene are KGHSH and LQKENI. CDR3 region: CASSPRTSGETDTQYF. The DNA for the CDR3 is TGTGCCAGCTCACCCCGGACTAGCGGGGAAACAGATACGCAGTATTTT.

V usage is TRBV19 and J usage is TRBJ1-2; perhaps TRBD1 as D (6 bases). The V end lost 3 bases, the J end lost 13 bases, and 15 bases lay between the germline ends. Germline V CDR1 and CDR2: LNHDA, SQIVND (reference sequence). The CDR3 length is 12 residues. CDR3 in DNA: TGTGCCAGTAGTATCCCCGGACAGCTTTGCACCTTC. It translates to CASSIPGQLCTF.